The 27 T cell receptor beta chains below were found in one sample sequenced in a study of shared clonotypes between healthy human individuals. Data came from immunoSEQ multiplex PCR; TCRdb stores just in-frame clones and leaves some out. In the table there are some 1.4 million clones, about 96% of which are singletons. What was sequenced was naive CD4+ T cells sorted from blood. Noted subset: CD45RA+ positively selected. All receptors derive from a man under 40 in good health.

This chain uses TRBV2 with TRBJ2-5; either TRBD1 or TRBD2 may fit D (5 bases each). The V gene lost 6 bases and the J gene lost 1 base, with 12 bases spanning the gap. Germline V gives CDR1 SNHLY, CDR2 FYNNEI. The CDR3 has 14 amino acids. DNA of the CDR3: TGTGCCAGCAGACGGGACCGTGTCCAAGAGACCCAGTACTTC. It is translated as CASRRDRVQETQYF.

The table lists this clone with a count of one. The V gene is TRBV18, the J gene TRBJ1-1; possibly TRBD1 for D (5 bases). This CDR3 comprises 15 residues. The germline V gene encodes CDR1 KGHSH and CDR2 LQKENI. With 5 bases removed from V and 0 bases from J, the gap between germline ends came to 13 bases. The DNA for the CDR3 is TGTGCCAGCTCATCATTAGGGGATTTGAACACTGAAGCTTTCTTT. It yields the protein CASSSLGDLNTEAFF.

J is TRBJ1-1 and V is TRBV5-4; 7 nucleotides line up with TRBD1. V lost 1 base, J lost 6 bases, and 9 bases stayed unmatched. The length of the CDR3 is 15 residues. Germline CDR1 is SGHNT and CDR2 is YYREEE (reference sequence). The CDR3 loop reads CASSLSGRGGSEAFF. The CDR3 DNA reads as TGTGCCAGCAGCTTGTCTGGCAGGGGGGGTTCTGAAGCTTTCTTT.

This chain joins TRBV7-9 and TRBJ2-7, with 12 bases that match TRBD1. CDR1 and CDR2 (germline): SEHNR, FQNEAQ (reference sequence). The CDR3 runs to 15 residues. The V and J ends lost 2 bases and 7 bases, in that order; junction bases with no gene match: 6. The CDR3 spells CASSLQGDRGREQYF. CDR3 DNA sequence: TGTGCCAGCAGCTTACAGGGGGACAGGGGGCGGGAGCAGTACTTC.

The chain carries TRBV25-1 and TRBJ2-5; D is ambiguous. Germline V gives CDR1 MGHDK, CDR2 SYGVNS. V lost 0 bases to trimming and J lost 7 bases, with 15 bases between them. CDR3 length equals 15 residues. The CDR3 nucleotides read TGTGCCAGCAGTGAATATTGGGTACCCCCGGGGACCCAGTACTTC. Its protein product is CASSEYWVPPGTQYF.

The chain recombines TRBV5-1 with TRBJ2-7; the D is unclear. Germline V gene sequence: CDR1 SGHRS, CDR2 YFSETQ. The CDR3 is 11 amino acids. Deletions cut 5 bases from V and 7 bases from J, with 10 bases between. The CDR3: CASSSLTEQYF. In DNA form, the CDR3 reads TGCGCCAGCAGTTCACTAACGGAGCAGTACTTC.

The chain links TRBV5-4 to TRBJ2-2; TRBD2 aligns across 8 bases. This CDR3 contains 15 residues. J was trimmed by 3 bases and V by 7 bases; bases with no gene match: 8. Germline V gene sequence: CDR1 SGHNT, CDR2 YYREEE (reference sequence). The DNA of the CDR3 is TGTGCCAGCCCGACCGGGACTAGGGACACCGGGGAGCTGTTTTTT. Protein: CASPTGTRDTGELFF.

This rearrangement joins TRBV27 to TRBJ2-3; the D gene is possibly TRBD2 (5 bases). V was cut by 4 bases and J by 0 bases, with 14 bases left in between. Germline assignment: CDR1 MNHEY and CDR2 SMNVEV (reference sequence). CDR3 length: 16 residues. This CDR3 is CASSSPLGPSTDTQYF. The CDR3 bases are TGTGCCAGCAGTTCCCCACTAGGACCTAGCACAGATACGCAGTATTTT.

The chain links TRBV30 to TRBJ2-3; D may be TRBD1 (6 bases). V gave up 3 bases and J gave up 3 bases, with 10 bases separating them. This CDR3 has 13 residues. The germline V gene encodes CDR1 GTSNPN and CDR2 SVGIG (reference sequence). The CDR3, as DNA: TGTGCCTGGAGACAAGGGGGAACAGATACGCAGTATTTT. Protein product: CAWRQGGTDTQYF.

The chain is built from TRBV19 and TRBJ2-1, with 10 nucleotides matching TRBD1. The CDR3 contains 15 residues. Germline CDR1 and CDR2: LNHDA and SQIVND (reference sequence). V was clipped by 10 bases and J by 7 bases; unmatched bases: 13. The DNA for the CDR3 is TGTGCCATGTCTCCCGGGACAGGGGTAGGGAATGAGCAGTTCTTC. It specifies CAMSPGTGVGNEQFF.

The V call is TRBV6-1, the J call TRBJ2-7, with D possibly matching TRBD2 (6 bases). Looked up from germline, CDR1 is MNHNS and CDR2 is SASEGT. CDR3 length: 16 residues. Trimming pared 0 bases from V and 2 bases from J, leaving 14 bases between. CDR3 sequence: CASSEAPHSGPYEQYF. CDR3 coding DNA: TGTGCCAGCAGTGAAGCCCCCCATAGCGGACCCTACGAGCAGTACTTC.

The chain recombines TRBV9 with TRBJ1-1; D might be TRBD1 (5 bases). The CDR3 is 16 amino acids. The germline gives CDR1 SGDLS, CDR2 YYNGEE. Trimming took 4 bases from V and 2 from J, leaving 18 bases between them. CDR3 amino acids: CASSPDSFPGNTEAFF. CDR3 bases: TGTGCCAGCAGCCCAGACAGTTTCCCAGGAAACACTGAAGCTTTCTTT.

The chain links TRBV2 to TRBJ2-2, with 7 bases aligning to TRBD1. The CDR3 spans 13 residues. Germline V gene data show CDR1 as SNHLY and CDR2 as FYNNEI. Losses at the gene ends were 11 bases for V and 6 bases for J; bases not matched to a gene: 9. CDR3 amino acids: CAGNRGSAGELFF. CDR3 nucleotide sequence: TGTGCCGGAAACAGGGGATCGGCCGGGGAGCTGTTTTTT.

The CDR3 is CASSFVSDTDTQYF. CDR3 DNA sequence: TGTGCCAGCAGCTTCGTCTCCGACACAGATACGCAGTATTTT. The rearrangement uses TRBV5-6 and TRBJ2-3; D gene ambiguous. The V gene lost 2 bases and the J gene lost 2 bases, with 9 bases spanning the gap. Per the germline V gene, CDR1 is SGHDT and CDR2 is YYEEEE. The CDR3 runs to 14 residues.

About this clone: At the DNA level, this CDR3 is encoded by other sequences in the same sample as well. The chain joins TRBV6-1 to TRBJ2-3; D gene ambiguous. V lost 4 bases and J 3 bases, leaving 5 bases between the germline ends. Germline V CDR1 and CDR2: MNHNS, SASEGT. The CDR3 runs 12 residues. The DNA for the CDR3 is TGTGCCAGCAGTGTTCTAACAGATACGCAGTATTTT. It translates to CASSVLTDTQYF.

Here the CDR3 DNA reads TGTGCCAGCAGTTCCCAAGGGACAGCGAACACTGAAGCTTTCTTT. Its protein product is CASSSQGTANTEAFF. This sequence joins TRBV6-5 and TRBJ1-1, with 7 bases matching TRBD1. The J segment lost 1 base and the V segment lost 4 bases, leaving 6 bases of the junction unmatched. Germline V gives CDR1 MNHEY, CDR2 SVGAGI. The CDR3 is 15 amino acids.

This chain connects TRBV15 to TRBJ1-2; tentatively, D is TRBD1 (5 bases). The CDR3 covers 18 residues. In germline, CDR1 is LNHNV, CDR2 YYDKDF (reference sequence). The V and J ends lost 0 bases and 1 base respectively, with 18 bases between them. DNA for the CDR3: TGTGCCACCAGCAGAGATGGGGGACCGTCGTACTTTAACTATGGCTACACCTTC. Its protein product is CATSRDGGPSYFNYGYTF.

The chain carries TRBV28 and TRBJ2-3, with D perhaps matching TRBD2 (7 bases). Germline lookup yields CDR1 MDHEN and CDR2 SYDVKM. Trimming removed 6 bases at V and 3 bases at J, with 16 bases between. The CDR3 has 15 amino acids. This chain's CDR3 is CASRGGPRGTDTQYF. Here the CDR3 DNA reads TGTGCCAGCAGGGGGGGGCCAAGAGGAACAGATACGCAGTATTTT.

The rearrangement joins TRBV10-1 to TRBJ2-1, with TRBD2 matching 8 bases. The V and J ends lost 3 bases and 4 bases, in that order; junction bases with no gene match: 5. Looked up from germline, CDR1 is WNHNN and CDR2 is SYGVQD (reference sequence). The CDR3 has 15 residues. The CDR3 sequence is CASSDPSGGYNEQFF. In DNA, the CDR3 is TGCGCCAGCAGTGATCCCAGCGGGGGTTACAATGAGCAGTTCTTC.

This chain joins TRBV9 and TRBJ2-3; D perhaps matches TRBD2 (5 bases). The CDR3 sequence is 13 residues long. Germline V gene sequence: CDR1 SGDLS, CDR2 YYNGEE. Trimming took 0 bases from V and 11 from J, leaving 13 bases between them. The CDR3 DNA reads as TGTGCCAGCAGCGTAGAGGACCTAGCTTTGCAGTATTTT. Amino acids: CASSVEDLALQYF.

The CDR3 region has the DNA TGTGCCAGCTCACCCCGAAGAGTCGGCCAGGCTCAGTATGGCTACACCTTC. This encodes CASSPRRVGQAQYGYTF. The chain links TRBV18 to TRBJ1-2; D unclear. The CDR3 is made up of 17 amino acids. Between the trimmed V and J ends, which lost 3 bases and 5 bases, there was a span of 22 bases. Germline V gives CDR1 KGHSH, CDR2 LQKENI.

This CDR3 reads CASSYGGGPTEAFF. The CDR3 DNA is TGTGCCAGCAGTTACGGCGGGGGGCCCACTGAAGCTTTCTTT. V gene TRBV6-6 combines with J gene TRBJ1-1, with TRBD1 as a possible D gene (6 bases). V shed 2 bases and J shed 4 bases, with 11 bases lying between them. The CDR3 covers 14 residues. CDR1 is MNHNY and CDR2 is SVGAGI in the germline V gene (reference sequence).

The V and J genes are TRBV19 and TRBJ2-2; D remains unclear. The V and J ends lost 2 bases and 6 bases respectively, with 13 bases between them. Per the germline V gene, CDR1 is LNHDA and CDR2 is SQIVND (reference sequence). The length of the CDR3 is 15 residues. The CDR3: CASSILRSGSGELFF. For the CDR3, the DNA is TGTGCCAGTAGTATATTACGATCGGGTTCCGGGGAGCTGTTTTTT.

V is TRBV7-3 and J is TRBJ1-1, with D possibly being TRBD1 (5 bases). CDR3 length: 14 residues. V was cut by 6 bases and J by 4 bases, with 15 bases left in between. The germline gives CDR1 SGHTA, CDR2 FQGTGA. As DNA, the CDR3 is TGTGCCAGCAGTGCAGGGTCCCTAAGCACTGAAGCTTTCTTT. Residues: CASSAGSLSTEAFF. Full variable domain (remainder filled in from reference TRBV7-3 and TRBJ1-1): GAGVSQTPSNKVTEKGKYVELRCDPISGHTALYWYRQSLGQGPEFLIYFQGTGAADDSGLPNDRFFAVRPEGSVSTLKIQRTERGDSAVYLCASSAGSLSTEAFFGQGTRLTVV.

The V and J genes are TRBV9 and TRBJ2-7; 10 bases are shared with TRBD2. The J segment lost 0 bases and the V segment lost 3 bases, leaving 6 bases of the junction unmatched. CDR1 is SGDLS, CDR2 YYNGEE, per germline. The CDR3 loop spans 16 amino acids. CDR3 protein: CASSAPGTSDSYEQYF. The CDR3 bases are TGTGCCAGCAGCGCTCCCGGGACTAGCGACTCCTACGAGCAGTACTTC.

The chain recombines TRBV11-2 with TRBJ2-1; 9 bases agree with TRBD2. CDR3 length: 15 residues. Germline values: CDR1 SGHAT, CDR2 FQNNGV. V shed 5 bases, J shed 8 bases, and the junction held 10 bases outside the gene matches. Here the CDR3 reads CASSPNSGSIYEQFF. DNA of the CDR3: TGTGCCAGCAGCCCAAATAGCGGGAGTATATATGAGCAGTTCTTC.

As concerns this clone: In the same sample, other DNA sequences code for this CDR3. The chain employs TRBV19 and TRBJ2-7; D is perhaps TRBD2 (5 bases). Trimming pared 1 base from V and 2 bases from J, leaving 9 bases between. This CDR3 is built from 14 residues. Germline CDR1 and CDR2: LNHDA and SQIVND (reference sequence). CDR3 bases: TGTGCCAGTAGTATAGGCGGGCTGGCCTACGAGCAGTACTTC. The encoded protein is CASSIGGLAYEQYF.